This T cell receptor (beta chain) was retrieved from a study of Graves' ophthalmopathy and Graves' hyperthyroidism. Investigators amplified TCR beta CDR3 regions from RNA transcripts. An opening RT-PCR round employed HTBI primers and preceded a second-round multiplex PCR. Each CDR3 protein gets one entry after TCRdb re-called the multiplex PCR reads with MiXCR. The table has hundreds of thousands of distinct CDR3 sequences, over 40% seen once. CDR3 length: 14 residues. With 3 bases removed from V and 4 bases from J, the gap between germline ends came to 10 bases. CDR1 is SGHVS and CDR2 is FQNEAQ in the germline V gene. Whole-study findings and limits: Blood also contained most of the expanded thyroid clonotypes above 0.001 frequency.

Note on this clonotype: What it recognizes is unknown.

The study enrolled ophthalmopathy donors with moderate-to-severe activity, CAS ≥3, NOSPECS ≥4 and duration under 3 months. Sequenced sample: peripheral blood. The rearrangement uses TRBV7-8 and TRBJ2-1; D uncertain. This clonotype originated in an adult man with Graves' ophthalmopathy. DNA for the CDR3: TGTGCCAGCAGCTTCCCCGACGGGTACAATGAGCAGTTCTTC. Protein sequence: CASSFPDGYNEQFF.